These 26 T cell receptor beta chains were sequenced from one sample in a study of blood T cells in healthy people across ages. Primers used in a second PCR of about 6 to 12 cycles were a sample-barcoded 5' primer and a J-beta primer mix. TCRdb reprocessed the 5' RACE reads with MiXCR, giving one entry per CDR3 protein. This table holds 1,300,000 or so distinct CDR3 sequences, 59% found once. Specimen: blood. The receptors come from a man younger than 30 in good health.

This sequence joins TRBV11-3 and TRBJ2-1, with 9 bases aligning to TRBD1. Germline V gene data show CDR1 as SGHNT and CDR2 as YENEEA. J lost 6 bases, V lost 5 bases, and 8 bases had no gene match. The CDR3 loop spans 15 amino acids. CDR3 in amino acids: CASSPGTGTINEQFF. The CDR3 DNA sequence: TGTGCCAGCAGCCCAGGGACAGGGACGATCAATGAGCAGTTCTTC. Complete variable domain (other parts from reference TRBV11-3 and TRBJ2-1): EAGVVQSPRYKIIEKKQPVAFWCNPISGHNTLYWYLQNLGQGPELLIRYENEEAVDDSQLPKDRFSAERLKGVDSTLKIQPAELGDSAVYLCASSPGTGTINEQFFGPGTRLTVL.

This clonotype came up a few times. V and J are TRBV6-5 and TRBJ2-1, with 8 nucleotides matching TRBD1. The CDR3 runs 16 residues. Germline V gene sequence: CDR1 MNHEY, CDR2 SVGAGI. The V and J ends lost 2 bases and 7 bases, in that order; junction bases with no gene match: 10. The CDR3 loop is CASSYLGQGLENEQFF. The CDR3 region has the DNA TGTGCCAGCAGTTACCTCGGACAGGGACTGGAGAATGAGCAGTTCTTC.

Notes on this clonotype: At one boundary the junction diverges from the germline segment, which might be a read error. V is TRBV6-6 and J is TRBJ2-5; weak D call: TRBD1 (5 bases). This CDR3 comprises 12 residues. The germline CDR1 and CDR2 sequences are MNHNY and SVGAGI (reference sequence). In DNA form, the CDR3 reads TGTGCCAGCATTTACTCAGGGGAGACCCAGTACTTC. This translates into CASIYSGETQYF.

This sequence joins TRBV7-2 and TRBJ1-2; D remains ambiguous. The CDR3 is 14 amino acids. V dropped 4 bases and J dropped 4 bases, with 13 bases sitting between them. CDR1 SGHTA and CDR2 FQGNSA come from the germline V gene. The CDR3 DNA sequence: TGTGCCAGCAGCTCCCCTGGTGCGGGCTATGGCTACACCTTC. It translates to CASSSPGAGYGYTF.

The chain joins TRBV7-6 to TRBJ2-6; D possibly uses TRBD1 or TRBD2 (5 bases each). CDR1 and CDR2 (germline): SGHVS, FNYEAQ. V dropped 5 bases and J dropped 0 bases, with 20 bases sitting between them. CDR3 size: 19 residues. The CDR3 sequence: CASSESRDPAFSGANVLTF. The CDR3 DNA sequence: TGTGCCAGCAGCGAGAGCCGGGACCCAGCTTTCTCTGGGGCCAACGTCCTGACTTTC.

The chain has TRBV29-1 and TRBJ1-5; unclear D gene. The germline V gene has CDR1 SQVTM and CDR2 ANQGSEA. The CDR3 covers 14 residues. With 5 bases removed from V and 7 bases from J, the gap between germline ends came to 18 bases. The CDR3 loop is CSVYNPAERQPQHF. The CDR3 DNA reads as TGCAGCGTTTATAATCCGGCAGAGAGACAGCCCCAGCATTTT.

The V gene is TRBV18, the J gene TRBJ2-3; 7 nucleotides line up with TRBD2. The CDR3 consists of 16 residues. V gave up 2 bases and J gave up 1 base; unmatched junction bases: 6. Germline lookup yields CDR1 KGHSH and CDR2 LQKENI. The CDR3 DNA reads TGTGCCAGCTCACCAGTGACTAGCAGACGCACAGATACGCAGTATTTT. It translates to CASSPVTSRRTDTQYF.

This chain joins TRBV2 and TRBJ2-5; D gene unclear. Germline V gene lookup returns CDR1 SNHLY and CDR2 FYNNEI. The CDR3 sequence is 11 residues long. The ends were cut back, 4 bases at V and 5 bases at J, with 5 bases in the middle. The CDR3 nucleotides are TGTGCCAGCAGTGGCCCGGAGACCCAGTACTTC. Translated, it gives CASSGPETQYF.

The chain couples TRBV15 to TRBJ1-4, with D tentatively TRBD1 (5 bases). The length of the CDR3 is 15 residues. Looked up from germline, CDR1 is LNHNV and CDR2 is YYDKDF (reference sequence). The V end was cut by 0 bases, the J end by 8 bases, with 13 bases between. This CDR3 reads CATSRDRGRGEKLFF. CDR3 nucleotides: TGTGCCACCAGCAGAGATCGGGGCCGGGGGGAAAAACTGTTTTTT.

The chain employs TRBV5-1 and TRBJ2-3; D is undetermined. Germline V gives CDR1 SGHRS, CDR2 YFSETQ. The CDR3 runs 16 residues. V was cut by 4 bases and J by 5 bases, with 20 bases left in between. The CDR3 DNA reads TGCGCCAGCAGCCCTCGAGCGAGTTTTTGGTTAGATACGCAGTATTTT. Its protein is CASSPRASFWLDTQYF. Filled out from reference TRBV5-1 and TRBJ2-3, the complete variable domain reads KAGVTQTPRYLIKTRGQQVTLSCSPISGHRSVSWYQQTPGQGLQFLFEYFSETQRNKGNFPGRFSGRQFSNSRSEMNVSTLELGDSALYLCASSPRASFWLDTQYFGPGTRLTVL.

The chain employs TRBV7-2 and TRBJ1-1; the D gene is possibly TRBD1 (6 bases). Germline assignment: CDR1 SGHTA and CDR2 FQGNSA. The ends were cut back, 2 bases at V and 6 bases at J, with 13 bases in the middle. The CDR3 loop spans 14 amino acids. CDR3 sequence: CASSLRGGDAEAFF. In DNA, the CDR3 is TGTGCCAGCAGCTTAAGGGGGGGAGACGCTGAAGCTTTCTTT.

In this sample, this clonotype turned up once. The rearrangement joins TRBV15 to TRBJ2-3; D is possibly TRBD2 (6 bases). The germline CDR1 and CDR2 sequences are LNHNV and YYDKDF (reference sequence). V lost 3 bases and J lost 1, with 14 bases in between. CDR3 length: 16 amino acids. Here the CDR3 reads CATSSSQGGGTDTQYF. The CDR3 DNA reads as TGTGCCACCAGCAGCTCCCAGGGAGGCGGCACAGATACGCAGTATTTT.

CDR3 loop: CASSFPLAGDMNTEAFF. The CDR3 DNA sequence: TGCGCCAGCAGCTTCCCCTTGGCAGGGGATATGAACACTGAAGCTTTCTTT. This sequence joins TRBV5-1 and TRBJ1-1, with D possibly TRBD1 on 6 matching bases. The germline CDR1 and CDR2 sequences are SGHRS and YFSETQ. Trimming shortened V by 2 bases and J by 0 bases, and 17 bases separated the two germline ends. This CDR3 contains 17 residues.

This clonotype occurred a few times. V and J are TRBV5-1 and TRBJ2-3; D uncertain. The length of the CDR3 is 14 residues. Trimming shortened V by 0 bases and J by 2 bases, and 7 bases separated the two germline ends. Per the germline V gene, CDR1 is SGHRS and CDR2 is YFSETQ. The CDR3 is CASSLEVATDTQYF. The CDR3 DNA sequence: TGCGCCAGCAGCTTGGAAGTAGCCACAGATACGCAGTATTTT.

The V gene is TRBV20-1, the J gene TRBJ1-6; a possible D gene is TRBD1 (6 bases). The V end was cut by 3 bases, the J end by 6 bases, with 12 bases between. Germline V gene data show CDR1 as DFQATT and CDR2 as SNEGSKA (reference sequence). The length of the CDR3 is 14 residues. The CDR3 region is CSASPGEVNSPLHF. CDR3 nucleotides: TGCAGTGCTAGCCCAGGGGAGGTTAATTCACCCCTCCACTTT.

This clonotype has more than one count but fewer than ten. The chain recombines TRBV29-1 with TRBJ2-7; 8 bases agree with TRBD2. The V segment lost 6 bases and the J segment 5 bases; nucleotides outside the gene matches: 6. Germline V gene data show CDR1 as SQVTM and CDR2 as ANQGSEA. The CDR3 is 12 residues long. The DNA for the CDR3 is TGCAGCGTCTCTAGCGGGCGGGACGAGCAGTACTTC. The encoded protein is CSVSSGRDEQYF.

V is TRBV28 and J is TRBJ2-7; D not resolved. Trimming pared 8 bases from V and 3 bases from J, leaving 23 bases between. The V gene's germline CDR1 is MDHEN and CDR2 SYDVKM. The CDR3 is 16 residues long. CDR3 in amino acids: CASDPKGTSLHYEQYF. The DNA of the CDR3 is TGTGCCAGCGACCCTAAGGGTACTTCCCTACACTACGAGCAGTACTTC.

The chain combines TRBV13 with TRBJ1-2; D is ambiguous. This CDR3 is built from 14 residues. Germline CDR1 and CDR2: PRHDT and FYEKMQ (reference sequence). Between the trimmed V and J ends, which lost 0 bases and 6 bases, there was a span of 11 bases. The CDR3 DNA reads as TGTGCCAGCAGCTTAGGAGCAGGTGGCGATGGCTACACCTTC. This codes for CASSLGAGGDGYTF.

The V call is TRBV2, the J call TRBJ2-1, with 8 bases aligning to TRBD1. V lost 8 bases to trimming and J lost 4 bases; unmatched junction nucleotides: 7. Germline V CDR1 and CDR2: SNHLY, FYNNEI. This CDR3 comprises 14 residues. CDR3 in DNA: TGTGCCAGCCAAGGGACAGGAATTTACAATGAGCAGTTCTTC. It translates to CASQGTGIYNEQFF.

The chain's CDR3 is CASSQSAGGTEAFF. DNA of the CDR3: TGCGCCAGCAGCCAATCGGCCGGGGGCACTGAAGCTTTCTTT. V gene TRBV4-3 combines with J gene TRBJ1-1; maybe TRBD1 (5 bases). CDR1 and CDR2 from the germline V gene are LGHNA and YSLEER. V lost 2 bases and J 4 bases, leaving 11 bases between the germline ends. The CDR3 runs to 14 residues.

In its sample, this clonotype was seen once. The CDR3 region is CSASGGIDTYQETQYF. CDR3 DNA sequence: TGCAGTGCTAGCGGGGGGATTGACACGTATCAAGAGACCCAGTACTTC. The V call is TRBV20-1, the J call TRBJ2-4, with 7 bases identical to TRBD2. The J call could be wrong; TRBJ2-5 is a better fit for the DNA end. CDR3 length: 16 residues. Germline loops: CDR1 DFQATT, CDR2 SNEGSKA (reference sequence).

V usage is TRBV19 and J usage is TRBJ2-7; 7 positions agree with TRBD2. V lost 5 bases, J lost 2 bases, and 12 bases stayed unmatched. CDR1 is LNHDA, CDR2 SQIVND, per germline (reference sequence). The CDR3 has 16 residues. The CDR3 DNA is TGTGCCAGTAGTGTCGCTAGCGGCGCTTGGACCTACGAGCAGTACTTC. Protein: CASSVASGAWTYEQYF.

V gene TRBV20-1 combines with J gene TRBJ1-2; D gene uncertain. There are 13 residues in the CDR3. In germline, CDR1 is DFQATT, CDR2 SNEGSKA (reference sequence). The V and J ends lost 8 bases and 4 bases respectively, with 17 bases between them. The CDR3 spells CSHQLPGSYGYTF. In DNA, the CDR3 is TGCAGTCACCAACTCCCAGGCTCCTATGGCTACACCTTC.

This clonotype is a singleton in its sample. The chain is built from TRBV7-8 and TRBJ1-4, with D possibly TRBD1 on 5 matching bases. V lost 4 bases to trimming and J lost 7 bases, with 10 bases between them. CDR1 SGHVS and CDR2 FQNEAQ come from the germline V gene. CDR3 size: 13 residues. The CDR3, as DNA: TGTGCCAGCAGCTCAGTGGGACGTGAAAAACTGTTTTTT. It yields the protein CASSSVGREKLFF.

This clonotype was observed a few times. The CDR3 region has the DNA TGCAGCGTTGTAACAGGGGGTTCAATCTACGAGCAGTACTTC. This translates into CSVVTGGSIYEQYF. J is TRBJ2-7 and V is TRBV29-1, with 8 bases fitting TRBD1. This CDR3 has 14 residues. Germline V gives CDR1 SQVTM, CDR2 ANQGSEA. J was trimmed by 3 bases and V by 4 bases; bases with no gene match: 8.

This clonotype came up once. For the CDR3, the DNA is TGTGCCAGCTTAGACAGGTATAGTGCCTACAATGAGCAGTTCTTC. Protein: CASLDRYSAYNEQFF. The chain combines TRBV27 with TRBJ2-1; D may be TRBD1 (6 bases). V lost 8 bases, J lost 2 bases, and 16 bases lay in between. There are 15 residues in the CDR3. The germline gives CDR1 MNHEY, CDR2 SMNVEV (reference sequence).